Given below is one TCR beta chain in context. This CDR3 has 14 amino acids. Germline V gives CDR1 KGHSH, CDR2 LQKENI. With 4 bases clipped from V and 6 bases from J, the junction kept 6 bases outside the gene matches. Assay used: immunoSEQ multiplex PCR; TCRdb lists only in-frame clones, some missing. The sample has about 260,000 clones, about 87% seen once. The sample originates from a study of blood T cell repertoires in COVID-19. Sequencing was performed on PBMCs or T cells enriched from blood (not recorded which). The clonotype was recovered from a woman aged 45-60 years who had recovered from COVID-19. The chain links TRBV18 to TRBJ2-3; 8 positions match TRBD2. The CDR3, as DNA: TGTGCCAGCTCACTCCGGGAGGGCCCGGATACGCAGTATTTT. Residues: CASSLREGPDTQYF.